The 26 T cell receptor beta chains presented below share a single source sample, sequenced in a study of CD8 T cells in ankylosing spondylitis. For these receptors, no antigen is known. TCRdb fed the 5' RACE reads into MiXCR, producing one record per CDR3 protein. The data show over 700,000 distinct CDR3 sequences, with over 15% seen just once and about 19% held by the top ten. Points from the study as a whole: Characteristic of ankylosing spondylitis blood, it appeared, was a TCR beta motif comprising eight highly homologous variants.

The sample comprised blood, either unsorted or a sorted T cell fraction (not recorded which). The receptor set was obtained from a male donor with ankylosing spondylitis.

This clonotype was detected a few times. The DNA for the CDR3 is TGTGCCAGCAGCTCCGAAGGACTTCATGAGCAGTTCTTC. Protein: CASSSEGLHEQFF. The rearrangement uses TRBV7-3 and TRBJ2-1, with a tentative D call TRBD2 (5 bases). Per germline, CDR1 SGHTA and CDR2 FQGTGA. The CDR3 has 13 amino acids. V lost 4 bases to trimming and J lost 8 bases, with 12 bases between them.

This clonotype showed up just a few times. The rearrangement links TRBV5-1 to TRBJ2-1, with 7 bases lining up with TRBD2. The CDR3 is made up of 15 amino acids. The V gene end was trimmed by 1 base and the J gene end by 5 bases; junction bases not matched to a gene: 6. Looked up from germline, CDR1 is SGHRS and CDR2 is YFSETQ. The CDR3 DNA reads TGCGCCAGCAGCTTGAGGCTAGCGGCCCACAATGAGCAGTTCTTC. Translating gives CASSLRLAAHNEQFF.

The chain combines TRBV5-1 with TRBJ2-7, with 7 bases fitting TRBD1. The CDR3 totals 14 residues. Germline CDR1 is SGHRS and CDR2 is YFSETQ. Losses at the gene ends were 4 bases for V and 3 bases for J; bases not matched to a gene: 7. The CDR3 loop reads CASSPFSGGYEQYF. The DNA for the CDR3 is TGCGCCAGCAGCCCGTTCTCAGGGGGCTACGAGCAGTACTTC.

The CDR3 nucleotides are TGTGCCAGCAGCCAAGATCGACAGAGAAATGAAAAACTGTTTTTT. Its translation is CASSQDRQRNEKLFF. The chain couples TRBV14 to TRBJ1-4; a weak D match, TRBD1 (5 bases). The ends were cut back, 0 bases at V and 5 bases at J, with 10 bases in the middle. Germline lookup yields CDR1 SGHDN and CDR2 FVKESK. The CDR3 runs to 15 residues.

The chain has TRBV20-1 and TRBJ1-1, with D perhaps matching TRBD1 (5 bases). CDR3 length: 12 residues. Germline assignment: CDR1 DFQATT and CDR2 SNEGSKA (reference sequence). CDR3 sequence: CRWIRGDTEAFF. DNA for the CDR3: TGCAGATGGATTCGGGGCGACACTGAAGCTTTCTTT.

This rearrangement joins TRBV6-5 to TRBJ1-2; D is perhaps TRBD1 (5 bases). V was shortened by 2 bases and J by 8 bases, with 9 bases between the two germline ends. CDR3 length equals 12 residues. Germline V gene data show CDR1 as MNHEY and CDR2 as SVGAGI. CDR3: CASSYQGGGYTF. The DNA of the CDR3 is TGTGCCAGCAGTTACCAGGGAGGGGGCTACACCTTC.

In this sample, this clonotype turned up a few times. This chain uses TRBV4-2 with TRBJ1-3; D is ambiguous. The CDR3 is 14 residues long. CDR1 and CDR2 from the germline V gene are LGHNA and YNFKEQ. Trimming took off 7 bases at V and 0 bases at J, with 10 bases between the two ends. CDR3 loop: CASKELGSGNTIYF. CDR3 coding DNA: TGTGCCAGCAAGGAGTTGGGCTCTGGAAACACCATATATTTT.

This sequence joins TRBV3-1 and TRBJ1-6; 9 bases are shared with TRBD1. With 5 bases clipped from V and 10 bases from J, the junction kept 9 bases outside the gene matches. The CDR3 spans 15 residues. CDR1 and CDR2 from the germline V gene are LGHDT and YNNKEL (reference sequence). CDR3 sequence reads: CASSTRQGEGSPLHF. Here the CDR3 DNA reads TGTGCCAGCAGCACCCGACAGGGGGAAGGATCACCCCTCCACTTT.

This clonotype has just a few counts. The rearrangement uses TRBV6-5 and TRBJ1-2; weak D call: TRBD1 (6 bases). Per the germline V gene, CDR1 is MNHEY and CDR2 is SVGAGI. Trimming took off 5 bases at V and 3 bases at J, with 13 bases between the two ends. The CDR3 loop spans 14 amino acids. The CDR3 DNA is TGTGCCAGCAGTCTACAGGGATTATACTATGGCTACACCTTC. Translation: CASSLQGLYYGYTF.

The table lists this clonotype with many counts. V is TRBV20-1 and J is TRBJ2-1, with D perhaps matching TRBD1 (6 bases). The V gene's germline CDR1 is DFQATT and CDR2 SNEGSKA (reference sequence). The CDR3 length is 14 residues. V lost 3 bases, J lost 9 bases, and 18 bases lay in between. This CDR3 is CSASLGQFGGEQFF. CDR3 nucleotides: TGCAGTGCTAGTCTCGGACAGTTCGGCGGTGAGCAGTTCTTC.

The chain carries TRBV18 and TRBJ2-7, with TRBD1 as a possible D gene (6 bases). CDR3 length equals 15 residues. The germline V and J ends were trimmed by 6 bases and 2 bases, with 17 bases remaining between them. Germline V CDR1 and CDR2: KGHSH, LQKENI. CDR3 nucleotides: TGTGCCAGCTCCCACAGGGATAGCCCTCCCTACGAGCAGTACTTC. It is translated as CASSHRDSPPYEQYF.

Only a few counts were recorded for this clonotype. This chain uses TRBV15 with TRBJ2-5; TRBD2 matches 8 bases. The germline V gene encodes CDR1 LNHNV and CDR2 YYDKDF (reference sequence). CDR3 length equals 16 residues. After removal of 0 bases from V and 5 bases from J, the junction contained 8 bases not matched to a gene. CDR3 protein: CATSRDGGRSGETQYF. In DNA, the CDR3 is TGTGCCACCAGCAGAGATGGCGGGAGGAGCGGGGAGACCCAGTACTTC. The entire variable domain, with the rest obtained from reference TRBV15 and TRBJ2-5, is as follows: DAMVIQNPRYQVTQFGKPVTLSCSQTLNHNVMYWYQQKSSQAPKLLFHYYDKDFNNEADTPDNFQSRRPNTSFCFLDIRSPGLGDTAMYLCATSRDGGRSGETQYFGPGTRLLVL.

This clonotype was seen more than once but under ten times. The chain combines TRBV7-8 with TRBJ2-7; 7 bases are shared with TRBD1. J gave up 2 bases and V 5 bases, and 12 bases lay outside the gene matches. This CDR3 is built from 16 residues. CDR1 and CDR2 (germline): SGHVS, FQNEAQ. CDR3 protein: CASSIYDRVGPYEQYF. The CDR3, as DNA: TGTGCCAGCAGCATCTATGACAGGGTCGGTCCCTACGAGCAGTACTTC.

This chain uses TRBV6-1 with TRBJ2-7; no clear D. Trimming left V 5 bases short and J 0 bases short, with 8 bases between. Germline lookup yields CDR1 MNHNS and CDR2 SASEGT. There are 13 residues in the CDR3. This CDR3 reads CASSRAPSYEQYF. CDR3 sequence (DNA): TGTGCCAGCAGTAGGGCCCCCTCCTACGAGCAGTACTTC.

The chain carries TRBV27 and TRBJ2-1, with 7 bases fitting TRBD2. CDR3 size: 15 residues. The V gene end was trimmed by 5 bases and the J gene end by 4 bases; junction bases not matched to a gene: 8. The germline gives CDR1 MNHEY, CDR2 SMNVEV (reference sequence). The CDR3 region has the DNA TGTGCCAGCAGTCCCGACGGGAGGCCATACAATGAGCAGTTCTTC. Its protein product is CASSPDGRPYNEQFF.

This clonotype came up many times. The CDR3 is CSVGYGGGGNQPQHF. The DNA for the CDR3 is TGCAGCGTTGGGTATGGGGGTGGTGGCAATCAGCCCCAGCATTTT. This chain joins TRBV29-1 and TRBJ1-5, with a tentative D call TRBD1 (5 bases). Germline CDR1 SQVTM, CDR2 ANQGSEA. This CDR3 is built from 15 residues. Trimming pared 4 bases from V and 2 bases from J, leaving 15 bases between. Full variable domain (remainder filled in from reference TRBV29-1 and TRBJ1-5): SAVISQKPSRDICQRGTSLTIQCQVDSQVTMMFWYRQQPGQSLTLIATANQGSEATYESGFVIDKFPISRPNLTFSTLTVSNMSPEDSSIYLCSVGYGGGGNQPQHFGDGTRLSIL.

This clonotype showed up just a few times. J is TRBJ1-3 and V is TRBV9, with D possibly TRBD1 on 5 matching bases. The CDR3 sequence is 17 residues long. The V and J ends lost 0 bases and 0 bases respectively, with 13 bases between them. The germline CDR1 and CDR2 sequences are SGDLS and YYNGEE. The CDR3, as DNA: TGTGCCAGCAGCGTAGCTGGACACCAGAGCTCTGGAAACACCATATATTTT. This sequence encodes CASSVAGHQSSGNTIYF.

This clonotype was found a few times. CDR3 DNA sequence: TGTGCCACCGTCGCAGATACAGGGGGGAATGAGCAGTTCTTC. Encoded protein: CATVADTGGNEQFF. The chain uses TRBV10-3 and TRBJ2-1; 8 nucleotides line up with TRBD1. V was clipped by 10 bases and J by 7 bases; unmatched bases: 12. The CDR3 is 14 residues long. Germline V gene lookup returns CDR1 ENHRY and CDR2 SYGVKD.

The chain recombines TRBV5-1 with TRBJ1-1, with 8 bases fitting TRBD1. The germline V gene has CDR1 SGHRS and CDR2 YFSETQ. The CDR3 spans 14 residues. The V segment lost 4 bases and the J segment 7 bases; nucleotides outside the gene matches: 9. The CDR3 DNA is TGCGCCAGCAGCGCAGGGACAGGCGGCCTTGAAGCTTTCTTT. Residues: CASSAGTGGLEAFF.

The chain has TRBV7-9 and TRBJ2-7; maybe TRBD2 (5 bases). CDR1 is SEHNR and CDR2 is FQNEAQ in the germline V gene (reference sequence). The CDR3 has 14 residues. The V end was cut by 4 bases, the J end by 0 bases, with 10 bases between. CDR3 protein: CASSSERNSYEQYF. The CDR3 DNA is TGTGCCAGCAGCTCAGAGCGGAACTCCTACGAGCAGTACTTC.

The chain combines TRBV7-9 with TRBJ1-2; 8 positions match TRBD1. This CDR3 contains 16 residues. After removal of 4 bases from V and 4 bases from J, the junction contained 11 bases not matched to a gene. Germline CDR1 is SEHNR and CDR2 is FQNEAQ (reference sequence). CDR3 region: CASSSSTGGGSYGYTF. The CDR3 nucleotides are TGTGCCAGCAGCTCCTCAACAGGGGGAGGAAGCTATGGCTACACCTTC.

This clonotype turned up a few times. The rearrangement joins TRBV12-3 or TRBV12-4 to TRBJ1-6; TRBD1 is a possible D gene (6 bases). V dropped 5 bases and J dropped 8 bases, with 13 bases sitting between them. The CDR3 is made up of 14 amino acids. The CDR3 spells CASSKQGWDSPLHF. The CDR3 coding sequence is TGTGCCAGCAGTAAACAGGGTTGGGATTCACCCCTCCACTTT.

The J gene is TRBJ1-6, the V gene TRBV4-1; TRBD1 matches 7 bases. The CDR3 covers 15 residues. V shed 4 bases and J 8 bases; nucleotides not matched to a gene: 8. Germline CDR1 reads MGHRA; CDR2 reads YSYEKL. The CDR3 here is CASSLETGTDSPLHF. CDR3 nucleotides: TGCGCCAGCAGCCTTGAGACAGGGACTGATTCACCCCTCCACTTT.

This clonotype was counted between two and nine times. The chain is built from TRBV9 and TRBJ2-1; TRBD2 aligns across 12 bases. Trimming removed 3 bases from V and 0 bases from J; junction bases left unmatched: 4. CDR1 is SGDLS and CDR2 is YYNGEE in the germline V gene. CDR3 length: 17 residues. CDR3 sequence reads: CASSAGLAGSSYNEQFF. The CDR3 nucleotides are TGTGCCAGCAGCGCAGGACTAGCGGGGAGCTCCTACAATGAGCAGTTCTTC. Based on the CDR3 plus reference TRBV9 and TRBJ2-1, the full variable domain is DSGVTQTPKHLITATGQRVTLRCSPRSGDLSVYWYQQSLDQGLQFLIQYYNGEERAKGNILERFSAQQFPDLHSELNLSSLELGDSALYFCASSAGLAGSSYNEQFFGPGTRLTVL.

Ten or more counts support this clonotype. This chain connects TRBV20-1 to TRBJ2-1; D may correspond to TRBD1 or TRBD2 (5 bases each). The CDR3 has 13 amino acids. Deletions cut 3 bases from V and 10 bases from J, with 16 bases between. The germline V gene encodes CDR1 DFQATT and CDR2 SNEGSKA (reference sequence). CDR3 coding DNA: TGCAGTGCTAGGGGACGACCGGCCCCAGAGCAGTTCTTC. This gives the protein CSARGRPAPEQFF.

The table lists this clonotype with a few counts. V and J are TRBV3-1 and TRBJ2-3, with TRBD2 as a possible D gene (5 bases). The V end was cut by 1 base, the J end by 6 bases, with 14 bases between. The CDR3 has 15 amino acids. From germline, CDR1 is LGHDT and CDR2 YNNKEL (reference sequence). The CDR3 here is CASSQVVSRGDTQYF. The CDR3 nucleotides are TGTGCCAGCAGCCAAGTAGTTAGCCGCGGGGATACGCAGTATTTT.